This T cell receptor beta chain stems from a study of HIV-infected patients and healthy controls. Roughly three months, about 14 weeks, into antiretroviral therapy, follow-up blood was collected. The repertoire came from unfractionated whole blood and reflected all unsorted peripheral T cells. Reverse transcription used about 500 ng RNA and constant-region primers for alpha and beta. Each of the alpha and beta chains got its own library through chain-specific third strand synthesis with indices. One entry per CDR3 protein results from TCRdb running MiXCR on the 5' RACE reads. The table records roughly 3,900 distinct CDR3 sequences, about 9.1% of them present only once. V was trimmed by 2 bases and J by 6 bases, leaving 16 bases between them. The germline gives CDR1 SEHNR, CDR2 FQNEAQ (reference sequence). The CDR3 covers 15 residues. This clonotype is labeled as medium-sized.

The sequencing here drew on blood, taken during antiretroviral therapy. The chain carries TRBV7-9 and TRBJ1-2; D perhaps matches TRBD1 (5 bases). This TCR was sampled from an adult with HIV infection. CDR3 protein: CASSLPDQGLDGYTF. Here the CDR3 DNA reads TGTGCCAGCAGCTTACCCGATCAGGGACTTGATGGCTACACCTTC.